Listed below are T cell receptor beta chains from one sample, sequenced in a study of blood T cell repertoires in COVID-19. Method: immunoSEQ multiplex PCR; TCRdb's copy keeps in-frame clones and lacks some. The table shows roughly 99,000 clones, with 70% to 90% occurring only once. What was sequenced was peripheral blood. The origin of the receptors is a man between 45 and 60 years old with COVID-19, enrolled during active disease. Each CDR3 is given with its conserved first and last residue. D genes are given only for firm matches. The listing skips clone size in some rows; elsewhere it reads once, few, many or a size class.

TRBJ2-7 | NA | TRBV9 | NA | CASSPTGFSHEQYF | TGTGCCAGCAGCCCAACAGGGTTCTCCCACGAGCAGTACTTC
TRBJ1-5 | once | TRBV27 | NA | CASSRATSNQPQHF | TGTGCCAGCAGCAGGGCAACTAGCAATCAGCCCCAGCATTTT
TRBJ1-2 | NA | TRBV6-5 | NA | CASSPRGFGYGYTF | TGTGCCAGCAGCCCCAGGGGATTCGGCTATGGCTACACCTTC
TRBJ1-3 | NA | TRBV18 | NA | CASSWDTSGNTIYF | TGTGCCAGCTCATGGGACACCTCTGGAAACACCATATATTTT
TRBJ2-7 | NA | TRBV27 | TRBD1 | CASSKQGAFYEQYF | TGTGCCAGTTCAAAGCAGGGGGCTTTTTACGAGCAGTACTTC
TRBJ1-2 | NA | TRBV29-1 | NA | CSVEGIGFYGYTF | TGCAGCGTTGAAGGGATCGGGTTCTATGGCTACACCTTC
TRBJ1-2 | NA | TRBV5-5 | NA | CASSPGAGAQDYGYTF | TGTGCCAGCAGCCCCGGGGCAGGGGCGCAGGATTATGGCTACACCTTC
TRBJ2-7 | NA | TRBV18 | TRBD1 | CASSQGQGLRRQYF | TGTGCCAGCTCACAGGGACAGGGGCTCAGGCGGCAGTACTTC
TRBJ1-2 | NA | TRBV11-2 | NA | CASSFQNYGYTF | TGTGCCAGCAGCTTCCAAAACTATGGCTACACCTTC
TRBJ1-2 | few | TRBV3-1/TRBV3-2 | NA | CASSPLYRQEVGYTF | TGTGCCAGCAGCCCCTTATATCGACAGGAGGTTGGCTACACCTTC
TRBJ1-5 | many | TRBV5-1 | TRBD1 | CASSWGQGTNQPQHF | TGCGCCAGCAGCTGGGGACAGGGGACCAATCAGCCCCAGCATTTT
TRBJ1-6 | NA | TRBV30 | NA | CAWSVQGSPLHF | TGTGCCTGGAGTGTCCAGGGTTCACCCCTCCACTTT
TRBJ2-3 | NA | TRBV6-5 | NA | CASREGYTQYF | TGTGCCAGCAGGGAGGGATATACGCAGTATTTT
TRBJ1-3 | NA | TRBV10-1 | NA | CASVTGSGGGPGNTIYF | TGCGCCAGCGTGACAGGTTCCGGGGGGGGCCCTGGAAACACCATATATTTT
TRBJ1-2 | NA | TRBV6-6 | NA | CASSLRENGYTF | TGTGCCAGCAGTTTACGTGAGAATGGCTACACCTTC
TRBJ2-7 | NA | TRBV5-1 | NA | CASSPEYTAKYEQYF | TGCGCCAGCAGCCCGGAATATACAGCTAAATACGAGCAGTACTTC
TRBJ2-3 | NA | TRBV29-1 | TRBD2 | CSVVSSGGSYF | TGCAGCGTTGTGTCTAGCGGGGGGTCCTATTTT
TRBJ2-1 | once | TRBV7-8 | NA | CASSFVLAGNEQFF | TGTGCCAGCAGCTTTGTTCTAGCCGGAAATGAGCAGTTCTTC
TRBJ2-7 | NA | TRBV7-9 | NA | CASSYTGTYEQYF | TGTGCCAGCAGCTACACAGGGACCTACGAGCAGTACTTC
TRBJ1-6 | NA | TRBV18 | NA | CASSPGGNNSPLHF | TGTGCCAGCTCACCCGGCGGCAATAATTCACCCCTCCACTTT
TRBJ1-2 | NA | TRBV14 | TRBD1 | CASSQGGTVAAYGGYTF | TGTGCCAGCAGCCAAGGAGGGACAGTAGCCGCCTATGGTGGCTACACCTTC
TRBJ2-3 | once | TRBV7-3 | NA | CASSSQGFTDTQYF | TGTGCCAGCAGCTCACAGGGATTCACAGATACGCAGTATTTT
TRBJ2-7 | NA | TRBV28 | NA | CASSGGILGVTYEQYF | TGTGCCAGCAGTGGCGGGATTTTGGGGGTTACCTACGAGCAGTACTTC
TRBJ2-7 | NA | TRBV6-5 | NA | CASSRGYEQYF | TGTGCCAGCAGTCGAGGGTACGAGCAGTACTTC
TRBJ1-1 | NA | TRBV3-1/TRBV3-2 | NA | CASSQETANTEAFF | TGTGCCAGCAGCCAAGAGACAGCGAACACTGAAGCTTTCTTT
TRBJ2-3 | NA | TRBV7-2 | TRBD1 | CASSNTGADTQYF | TGTGCCAGCAGCAATACAGGGGCAGATACGCAGTATTTT
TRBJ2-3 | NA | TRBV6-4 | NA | CASSAGTSTDTQYF | TGTGCCAGCAGTGCCGGGACTAGCACAGATACGCAGTATTTT
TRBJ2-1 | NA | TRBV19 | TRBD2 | CASSTGLAKNNEQFF | TGTGCCAGTAGTACCGGACTAGCGAAGAACAATGAGCAGTTCTTC
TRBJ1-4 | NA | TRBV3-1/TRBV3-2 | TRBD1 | CASRRTGISNEKLFF | TGTGCCAGCAGGCGGACAGGGATATCTAATGAAAAACTGTTTTTT
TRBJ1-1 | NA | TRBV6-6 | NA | CASSYLAYQNTEAFF | TGTGCCAGCAGTTACCTCGCCTATCAAAACACTGAAGCTTTCTTT
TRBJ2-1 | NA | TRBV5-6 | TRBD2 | CASSDLSGEQFF | TGTGCCAGCAGCGATCTTAGCGGGGAGCAGTTCTTC
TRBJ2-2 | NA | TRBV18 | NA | CASSPAEVTGELFF | TGTGCCAGCTCACCCGCCGAGGTCACCGGGGAGCTGTTTTTT
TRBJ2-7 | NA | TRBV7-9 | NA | CASSLGEMDEQYF | TGTGCCAGCAGCTTAGGCGAGATGGACGAGCAGTACTTC
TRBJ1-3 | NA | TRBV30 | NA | CAWGGRGWAGNTIYF | TGTGCCTGGGGAGGAAGGGGCTGGGCTGGAAACACCATATATTTT
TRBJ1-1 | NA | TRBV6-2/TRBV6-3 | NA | CASSKPQMNTEAFF | TGTGCCAGCAGTAAACCACAGATGAACACTGAAGCTTTCTTT
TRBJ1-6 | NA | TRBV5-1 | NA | CASRSDSYNSPLHF | TGCGCCAGCAGGAGCGACAGTTATAATTCACCCCTCCACTTT
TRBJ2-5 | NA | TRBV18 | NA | CASSPQGKPETQYF | TGTGCCAGCTCACCTCAGGGGAAACCGGAGACCCAGTACTTC
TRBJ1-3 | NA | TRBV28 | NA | CASSFSGGAGNTIYF | TGTGCCAGCAGTTTCTCGGGGGGCGCTGGAAACACCATATATTTT
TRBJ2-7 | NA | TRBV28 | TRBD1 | CASNQPGQGISYEQYF | TGTGCCAGCAACCAACCGGGACAGGGGATCTCCTACGAGCAGTACTTC
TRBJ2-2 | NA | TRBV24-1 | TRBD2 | CATSDPGTRGYGELFF | TGTGCCACCAGTGACCCCGGGACTAGAGGATATGGGGAGCTGTTTTTT
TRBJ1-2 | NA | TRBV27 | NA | CASSWSGGKDYGYTF | TGTGCCAGCAGCTGGTCCGGGGGGAAGGACTATGGCTACACCTTC
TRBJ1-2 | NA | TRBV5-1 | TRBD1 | CASSLDLTGGYGYTF | TGCGCCAGCAGCTTGGATTTGACAGGGGGCTATGGCTACACCTTC
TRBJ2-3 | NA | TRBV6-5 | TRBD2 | CASSYRLAGVTDTQYF | TGTGCCAGCAGTTACCGCCTAGCGGGGGTCACAGATACGCAGTATTTT